This T cell receptor beta chain appears in the sequencing data of a study of identical twins. The authors used template switching to add a universal primer site and gave cDNA unique molecular identifiers. Each CDR3 protein gets one entry after TCRdb re-called the 5' RACE reads with MiXCR. In the table there are some 790,000 distinct CDR3 sequences, 15% to 20% of which are singletons. The CDR3 is 16 amino acids. With 2 bases removed from V and 4 bases from J, the gap between germline ends came to 14 bases. Germline lookup yields CDR1 SGHTA and CDR2 FQGTGA. There are many counts of this clonotype. Its antigen is unidentified. Overall study findings and caveats: There is a chance that invariant MAIT and iNKT cells partially muddied zero-insertion analyses. It was out-of-frame TCR alpha sharing in monozygotic twins that models underestimated.

The same data also contributed to another study, on T cells expressing NK-cell markers. That study adds: The TCR beta repertoires originated in sorted CD3+CD56+NKG2C+, CD3+CD56+NKG2C- and CD3+CD56-NKG2C+ T cells.

This chain uses TRBV7-3 with TRBJ2-2; possibly TRBD1 for D (5 bases). Material for sequencing was PBMCs. The source of this sequence is a woman younger than 35 in good health. CDR3 sequence: CASSLSQGGVTGELFF. In DNA, the CDR3 is TGTGCCAGCAGCTTATCCCAGGGTGGTGTCACCGGGGAGCTGTTTTTT.